The T cell receptor beta chain described here comes from a study of blood T cell repertoires in COVID-19. Study-level background: Material from acute and convalescent COVID-19 was sourced from the United States, Italy and Spain. Sample material is recorded as cDNA or gDNA derived from T cells, B-cell-depleted T cells, or PBMCs.

This CDR3 has 15 residues. V shed 0 bases and J 2 bases; nucleotides not matched to a gene: 3. In germline, CDR1 is LGHDT, CDR2 YNNKEL (reference sequence). In the authors' workflow: Amplified reference gene primers provided the basis for estimating nucleated cell counts. Clones were read by immunoSEQ multiplex PCR, and TCRdb kept only the in-frame ones, dropping some. V, J and clone size were drawn from that table, and D and trimming were deduced from the DNA. Of 200,000 to 250,000 clones listed, roughly four fifths are singletons. V and J are TRBV3-1 (or the pseudogene TRBV3-2) and TRBJ2-5; the match to TRBD2 covers 7 bases. The material sequenced was peripheral blood. The sequence was obtained from a woman aged 40 to 49 with acute or convalescent COVID-19. CDR3 region: CASSQDRGDQETQYF. The CDR3 DNA reads as TGTGCCAGCAGCCAAGATCGGGGGGATCAAGAGACCCAGTACTTC.